These T cell receptor beta chains were read from a single sample in a study of long-term antiretroviral therapy in people with HIV. Generated by immunoSEQ multiplex PCR, the TCRdb table keeps only in-frame clones and is missing some. The sample contains over 1,500 clones, 70% to 90% of which appear only once. The specimen comprised unsorted PBMCs, sampled 0.7 years after starting antiretroviral therapy. Source of these receptors: a woman aged 45-65 years with HIV. The CDR3 runs from the conserved cysteine through the conserved F or W. Fields, in order: CDR3 length, D gene, V gene, clone size, J gene, CDR3 DNA, CDR3 protein. The D gene is left open where the match is weak. Expanded clones are given a class, and other clones once, few, many or no size at all.

cdr3_length: 14; d_call: .; v_call: TRBV4-3; clone_size: .; j_call: TRBJ2-2; cdr3_nt: TGCGCCAGCAGACCCGGAAGTAACACCGGGGAGCTGTTTTTT; cdr3_aa: CASRPGSNTGELFF
cdr3_length: 14; d_call: .; v_call: TRBV5-5; clone_size: .; j_call: TRBJ1-6; cdr3_nt: TGTGCCAGCAGCCTACAGGGTTCCGATCCGCCCCTCCACTTT; cdr3_aa: CASSLQGSDPPLHF
cdr3_length: 14; d_call: .; v_call: TRBV13; clone_size: .; j_call: TRBJ2-5; cdr3_nt: TGTGCCAGCAGCTTAGCGGGGACACGCGAGACCCAGTACTTC; cdr3_aa: CASSLAGTRETQYF
cdr3_length: 18; d_call: TRBD2; v_call: TRBV7-9; clone_size: .; j_call: TRBJ2-1; cdr3_nt: TGTGCCAGCAGCTCACCGATGGGACTAGCGGGGGGGCCTAAGGAGCAGTTCTTC; cdr3_aa: CASSSPMGLAGGPKEQFF
cdr3_length: 15; d_call: TRBD1; v_call: TRBV5-1; clone_size: .; j_call: TRBJ2-2; cdr3_nt: TGCGCCAGCAGATTCTCAGGGGGCAACACCGGGGAGCTGTTTTTT; cdr3_aa: CASRFSGGNTGELFF
cdr3_length: 17; d_call: TRBD2; v_call: TRBV27; clone_size: .; j_call: TRBJ2-1; cdr3_nt: TGTGCCAGCAGTCCACCAATAGCGGGGGGGACCTACAATGAGCAGTTCTTC; cdr3_aa: CASSPPIAGGTYNEQFF
cdr3_length: 17; d_call: .; v_call: TRBV18; clone_size: .; j_call: TRBJ2-7; cdr3_nt: TGTGCCAGCTCCCCTGGACCGGGGCGTATATCCCTGCACGAGCAGTACTTC; cdr3_aa: CASSPGPGRISLHEQYF
cdr3_length: 15; d_call: .; v_call: TRBV18; clone_size: .; j_call: TRBJ1-1; cdr3_nt: TGTGCCAGCTCACCCTCCTTCTCCTTGAACACTGAAGCTTTCTTT; cdr3_aa: CASSPSFSLNTEAFF
cdr3_length: 11; d_call: .; v_call: TRBV2; clone_size: .; j_call: TRBJ1-1; cdr3_nt: TGTGCCGGCACACTGAACACTGAAGCTTTCTTT; cdr3_aa: CAGTLNTEAFF
cdr3_length: 12; d_call: .; v_call: TRBV2; clone_size: .; j_call: TRBJ1-6; cdr3_nt: TGTGCCAGCAGTGGGCGGGTTAGCACCCTCCACTTT; cdr3_aa: CASSGRVSTLHF
cdr3_length: 15; d_call: .; v_call: TRBV30; clone_size: once; j_call: TRBJ1-5; cdr3_nt: TGTGCCTGGAGTGGACTGGTCTCGGGCAATCAGCCCCAGCATTTT; cdr3_aa: CAWSGLVSGNQPQHF
cdr3_length: 13; d_call: .; v_call: TRBV11-3; clone_size: .; j_call: TRBJ2-1; cdr3_nt: TGTGCCAGCAGCTTGGGCGCAGCGAATGAGCAGTTCTTC; cdr3_aa: CASSLGAANEQFF
cdr3_length: 12; d_call: .; v_call: TRBV6-6; clone_size: .; j_call: TRBJ2-2; cdr3_nt: TGTGCCAGCGTTGAGAACACCGGGGAGCTGTTTTTT; cdr3_aa: CASVENTGELFF
cdr3_length: 17; d_call: .; v_call: TRBV19; clone_size: .; j_call: TRBJ1-3; cdr3_nt: TGTGCCAGTAGTATAGAGAAGGCGGGAAACTCTGGAAACACCATATATTTT; cdr3_aa: CASSIEKAGNSGNTIYF
cdr3_length: 13; d_call: .; v_call: TRBV10-2; clone_size: .; j_call: TRBJ2-3; cdr3_nt: TGCGCCAGCAAGGCTCCTGGCACAGATACGCAGTATTTT; cdr3_aa: CASKAPGTDTQYF
cdr3_length: 15; d_call: .; v_call: TRBV4-3; clone_size: .; j_call: TRBJ1-2; cdr3_nt: TGCGCCAGCAGCCCCTCCCGGGCGGGGGGCTATGGCTACACCTTC; cdr3_aa: CASSPSRAGGYGYTF
cdr3_length: 12; d_call: .; v_call: TRBV6-6; clone_size: .; j_call: TRBJ1-3; cdr3_nt: TGTGCGGCAGGCGACTCTGGAAACACCATATATTTT; cdr3_aa: CAAGDSGNTIYF
cdr3_length: 15; d_call: .; v_call: TRBV6-5; clone_size: .; j_call: TRBJ1-6; cdr3_nt: TGTGCCAGCAGTTACAGTACGTCCTATAATTCACCCCTCCACTTT; cdr3_aa: CASSYSTSYNSPLHF
cdr3_length: 15; d_call: TRBD2; v_call: TRBV2; clone_size: .; j_call: TRBJ2-4; cdr3_nt: TGTGCCAGCAAGGCGATAGCGGGGGGGAAAAACATTCAGTACTTC; cdr3_aa: CASKAIAGGKNIQYF
cdr3_length: 15; d_call: .; v_call: TRBV7-3; clone_size: .; j_call: TRBJ2-5; cdr3_nt: TGTGCCAGCAGAACACCGAGACTACGGCAAGAGACCCAGTACTTC; cdr3_aa: CASRTPRLRQETQYF
cdr3_length: 14; d_call: TRBD1; v_call: TRBV2; clone_size: .; j_call: TRBJ1-2; cdr3_nt: TGTGCCAGCAGTGAAGGGGAGGGGGCGTATGGCTACACCTTC; cdr3_aa: CASSEGEGAYGYTF
cdr3_length: 15; d_call: .; v_call: TRBV30; clone_size: .; j_call: TRBJ1-5; cdr3_nt: TGTGCCTGGAATCCCCCGGGCCCCGGGGGGCAGCCCCAGCATTTT; cdr3_aa: CAWNPPGPGGQPQHF
cdr3_length: 14; d_call: .; v_call: TRBV4-2; clone_size: .; j_call: TRBJ2-1; cdr3_nt: TGTGCCAGCAGCCACTCCGGGGATGAGAATGAGCAGTTCTTC; cdr3_aa: CASSHSGDENEQFF
cdr3_length: 14; d_call: TRBD1; v_call: TRBV29-1; clone_size: once; j_call: TRBJ2-3; cdr3_nt: TGCAGCGTTGAACGGACAGGGGGCACAGATACGCAGTATTTT; cdr3_aa: CSVERTGGTDTQYF
cdr3_length: 14; d_call: .; v_call: TRBV4-2; clone_size: .; j_call: TRBJ1-6; cdr3_nt: TGTGCCAGCACCGAAACTCGGGATAATTCACCCCTCCACTTT; cdr3_aa: CASTETRDNSPLHF
cdr3_length: 16; d_call: TRBD1; v_call: TRBV5-6; clone_size: .; j_call: TRBJ1-2; cdr3_nt: TGTGCCAGCAGCTTTACCGGGACAGGGGGTCCCTATGGCTACACCTTC; cdr3_aa: CASSFTGTGGPYGYTF
cdr3_length: 16; d_call: .; v_call: TRBV15; clone_size: once; j_call: TRBJ2-7; cdr3_nt: TGTGCCACCAGCAGAGATCGAGGCCAAAAGGCCTACGAGCAGTACTTC; cdr3_aa: CATSRDRGQKAYEQYF
cdr3_length: 13; d_call: .; v_call: TRBV6-6; clone_size: .; j_call: TRBJ2-7; cdr3_nt: TGTGCCAGCAGTTACCCCCCGCAGTACGAGCAGTACTTC; cdr3_aa: CASSYPPQYEQYF
cdr3_length: 13; d_call: TRBD2; v_call: TRBV2; clone_size: once; j_call: TRBJ2-1; cdr3_nt: TGTGCCAGTAGCGGGGGGCCATACAATGAGCAGTTCTTC; cdr3_aa: CASSGGPYNEQFF
cdr3_length: 15; d_call: .; v_call: TRBV2; clone_size: .; j_call: TRBJ1-5; cdr3_nt: TGTGCCAGCAGTGAAGAAGGCAGGTTCAATCAGCCCCAGCATTTT; cdr3_aa: CASSEEGRFNQPQHF
cdr3_length: 14; d_call: TRBD1; v_call: TRBV19; clone_size: .; j_call: TRBJ2-1; cdr3_nt: TGTGCCAGTAGTCCACGGACAGGGTCCGATGAGCAGTTCTTC; cdr3_aa: CASSPRTGSDEQFF
cdr3_length: 16; d_call: .; v_call: TRBV15; clone_size: .; j_call: TRBJ2-6; cdr3_nt: TGTGCCACCAGCAGAGAGGGGGGTCGAGGGCTAAACGTCCTGACTTTC; cdr3_aa: CATSREGGRGLNVLTF
cdr3_length: 13; d_call: .; v_call: TRBV7-9; clone_size: .; j_call: TRBJ1-5; cdr3_nt: TGTGCCAGCAGCTTAGTGGGAGGCCAGCCCCAGCATTTT; cdr3_aa: CASSLVGGQPQHF
cdr3_length: 15; d_call: .; v_call: TRBV5-6; clone_size: .; j_call: TRBJ1-2; cdr3_nt: TGTGCCAGCAGCTTGGGGCAGGGTCTCGGCTATGGCTACACCTTC; cdr3_aa: CASSLGQGLGYGYTF
cdr3_length: 13; d_call: .; v_call: TRBV6-5; clone_size: .; j_call: TRBJ2-7; cdr3_nt: TGTGCCAGCAGTTACGACGGGTCCTACGAGCAGTACTTC; cdr3_aa: CASSYDGSYEQYF
cdr3_length: 13; d_call: .; v_call: TRBV7-9; clone_size: .; j_call: TRBJ1-2; cdr3_nt: TGTGCCAGCAGCTTCTCGGGGATCGGAGGCTACACCTTC; cdr3_aa: CASSFSGIGGYTF
cdr3_length: 17; d_call: .; v_call: TRBV4-1; clone_size: .; j_call: TRBJ1-2; cdr3_nt: TGCGCCAGCAGCCAAGAAGGGGGGCGAGGGGTTAACTATGGCTACACCTTC; cdr3_aa: CASSQEGGRGVNYGYTF
cdr3_length: 13; d_call: .; v_call: TRBV7-3; clone_size: .; j_call: TRBJ1-2; cdr3_nt: TGTGCCAGCAGCGTTACTTCGGGGGGTGGCTACACCTTC; cdr3_aa: CASSVTSGGGYTF
cdr3_length: 13; d_call: TRBD2; v_call: TRBV29-1; clone_size: .; j_call: TRBJ2-5; cdr3_nt: TGCAGCGCCCTAGCGGCAGGGTGGGAGACCCAGTACTTC; cdr3_aa: CSALAAGWETQYF
cdr3_length: 13; d_call: .; v_call: TRBV4-3; clone_size: .; j_call: TRBJ2-5; cdr3_nt: TGCGCCAGCAGCCCCGACCTACAAGAGACCCAGTACTTC; cdr3_aa: CASSPDLQETQYF
cdr3_length: 15; d_call: TRBD1; v_call: TRBV7-2; clone_size: .; j_call: TRBJ2-7; cdr3_nt: TGTGCCAGCAGCCCTGGACAGGGCCTCACCTACGAGCAGTACTTC; cdr3_aa: CASSPGQGLTYEQYF
cdr3_length: 14; d_call: TRBD2; v_call: TRBV29-1; clone_size: .; j_call: TRBJ2-5; cdr3_nt: TGCAGTTCTGGGCGAGCGGGGGGCAAAGAGACCCAGTACTTC; cdr3_aa: CSSGRAGGKETQYF
cdr3_length: 12; d_call: TRBD2; v_call: TRBV19; clone_size: .; j_call: TRBJ2-5; cdr3_nt: TGTGCCTCCTGGGGGGGGGAGGAGACCCAGTACTTC; cdr3_aa: CASWGGEETQYF
cdr3_length: 16; d_call: TRBD1; v_call: TRBV18; clone_size: .; j_call: TRBJ1-5; cdr3_nt: TGTGCCAGCTCACCTACATTTGGGACAGTCAATCAGCCCCAGCATTTT; cdr3_aa: CASSPTFGTVNQPQHF
cdr3_length: 15; d_call: .; v_call: TRBV5-5; clone_size: .; j_call: TRBJ1-6; cdr3_nt: TGTGCCAGCAGTGTGGAAGGGCGCCTTAATTCACCCCTCCACTTT; cdr3_aa: CASSVEGRLNSPLHF
cdr3_length: 15; d_call: TRBD1; v_call: TRBV7-9; clone_size: .; j_call: TRBJ1-2; cdr3_nt: TGTGCCAGCAGCCGGCAGGGACAGGCTTCCTATGGCTACACCTTC; cdr3_aa: CASSRQGQASYGYTF
cdr3_length: 15; d_call: TRBD2; v_call: TRBV4-1; clone_size: .; j_call: TRBJ2-3; cdr3_nt: TGCGCCAGCAGCCCGACTAGCGGGGGCGGGGATACGCAGTATTTT; cdr3_aa: CASSPTSGGGDTQYF
cdr3_length: 15; d_call: TRBD1; v_call: TRBV7-2; clone_size: .; j_call: TRBJ1-5; cdr3_nt: TGTGCCAGCAGCGCGGACAGGGGTAGCAATCAGCCCCAGCATTTT; cdr3_aa: CASSADRGSNQPQHF
cdr3_length: 12; d_call: .; v_call: TRBV7-3; clone_size: .; j_call: TRBJ2-5; cdr3_nt: TGTGCCAGCAGCTTAACTGAGGAGACCCAGTACTTC; cdr3_aa: CASSLTEETQYF
cdr3_length: 16; d_call: TRBD1; v_call: TRBV7-8; clone_size: .; j_call: TRBJ1-2; cdr3_nt: TGTGCCAGCAGCTTAGACGGGACAGGTTCCCTGGGCATCTACACCTTC; cdr3_aa: CASSLDGTGSLGIYTF
cdr3_length: 14; d_call: TRBD1; v_call: TRBV2; clone_size: .; j_call: TRBJ2-7; cdr3_nt: TGTGCCAGCAGTCGGACAGGGGTAATCAACGAGCAGTACTTC; cdr3_aa: CASSRTGVINEQYF
cdr3_length: 14; d_call: TRBD1; v_call: TRBV5-4; clone_size: .; j_call: TRBJ1-5; cdr3_nt: TGTGCCAGCAGCTTACAGGGGGGAAGTCAGCCCCAGCATTTT; cdr3_aa: CASSLQGGSQPQHF
cdr3_length: 12; d_call: .; v_call: TRBV25-1; clone_size: .; j_call: TRBJ2-7; cdr3_nt: TGTGCCAGCAGGGATAACGTCTACGAGCAGTACTTC; cdr3_aa: CASRDNVYEQYF
cdr3_length: 14; d_call: TRBD2; v_call: TRBV6-6; clone_size: .; j_call: TRBJ2-1; cdr3_nt: TGTGCCAGCACTTTGACTAGCGGGAACAATGAGCAGTTCTTC; cdr3_aa: CASTLTSGNNEQFF
cdr3_length: 12; d_call: TRBD1; v_call: TRBV7-2; clone_size: .; j_call: TRBJ2-3; cdr3_nt: TGTGCCAGCAGTATCGGACAGGGTCGGCAGTATTTT; cdr3_aa: CASSIGQGRQYF
cdr3_length: 15; d_call: .; v_call: TRBV2; clone_size: once; j_call: TRBJ2-7; cdr3_nt: TGTGCCAGCAGTGAAGGGCAGACACTCACCTACGAGCAGTACTTC; cdr3_aa: CASSEGQTLTYEQYF